Each of the 23 T cell receptor beta chains below was sequenced from the same sample in a study of tumor and adjacent non-tumor tissue in lung cancer. A modified ARM-PCR protocol with three rounds of nested PCR amplified TCRbeta. TCRdb re-called the multiplex PCR reads with MiXCR, one entry per CDR3 protein. This sample has approximately 100,000 distinct CDR3 sequences, with 50% to 70% found just once. This sample's RNA came from whole unsorted tissue. This non-tumor lung sample came from over 3 cm beyond the tumor edge. Sequencing used distant non-tumor lung tissue. The receptors were sampled from a man between 60 and 70 years old with non-small cell lung cancer.

The table lists this clonotype with many counts. This rearrangement joins TRBV4-1 to TRBJ1-5; TRBD1 agrees at 11 bases. V dropped 4 bases and J dropped 4; count of bases not matched to a gene: 0. Germline V CDR1 and CDR2: MGHRA, YSYEKL. CDR3 length: 14 residues. CDR3 in DNA: TGCGCCAGCAGCCGGGACAGGGGGAATCAGCCCCAGCATTTT. Encoded protein: CASSRDRGNQPQHF.

This chain links TRBV5-5 with TRBJ1-1; D remains ambiguous. V was pared by 3 bases and J by 4 bases, with 16 bases between. Germline V gene data show CDR1 as SGHKS and CDR2 as YYEKEE (reference sequence). The CDR3 is 15 amino acids. The CDR3 spells CASSWSSLFSTEAFF. The CDR3 nucleotides read TGTGCCAGCAGCTGGTCTTCCCTTTTCTCCACTGAAGCTTTCTTT.

This clonotype is termed medium-sized. The genes are TRBV11-1 and TRBJ2-2, with 12 bases lining up with TRBD1. The J segment lost 4 bases and the V segment lost 6 bases, leaving 6 bases of the junction unmatched. The germline V gene has CDR1 SGHAT and CDR2 FQDESV (reference sequence). This CDR3 region has 16 residues. CDR3: CASRLGQGAATGELFF. The CDR3 DNA follows: TGTGCCAGCAGGCTGGGACAGGGGGCGGCCACCGGGGAGCTGTTTTTT. The variable domain in full, completed from reference TRBV11-1 and TRBJ2-2, reads EAEVAQSPRYKITEKSQAVAFWCDPISGHATLYWYRQILGQGPELLVQFQDESVVDDSQLPKDRFSAERLKGVDSTLKIQPAELGDSAMYLCASRLGQGAATGELFFGEGSRLTVL.

On this clonotype: This clone may be a read error of a much larger clone one base away. This chain connects TRBV28 to TRBJ2-2; 7 bases are shared with TRBD2. Germline assignment: CDR1 MDHEN and CDR2 SYDVKM. The CDR3 contains 15 residues. The CDR3 is CTSSTWGGDGGELFF. Here the CDR3 DNA reads TGTACCAGCAGCACCTGGGGGGGTGATGGCGGGGAGCTGTTTTTT.

Ten or more counts support this clonotype. This chain connects TRBV10-3 to TRBJ2-3; 8 bases map to TRBD2. This CDR3 has 15 amino acids. CDR1 is ENHRY and CDR2 is SYGVKD in the germline V gene. With 6 bases clipped from V and 0 bases from J, the junction kept 5 bases outside the gene matches. The CDR3 spells CAISRGGTSTDTQYF. The CDR3 nucleotides are TGTGCCATCAGCCGCGGGGGGACTAGCACAGATACGCAGTATTTT.

This clonotype occurred once. Since a much larger clone is just one base distant, this may be a read error. This CDR3 is CASTMTGFHEQYF. As DNA, the CDR3 is TGTGCCAGCACCATGACAGGGTTCCACGAGCAGTACTTC. V is TRBV5-4 and J is TRBJ2-7; 7 nucleotides line up with TRBD1. Germline V gene lookup returns CDR1 SGHNT and CDR2 YYREEE (reference sequence). The CDR3 runs 13 residues. The ends lost 6 bases at V and 5 bases at J; junction bases unmatched: 8.

As to this clonotype: Sequence at one end of the junction differs from germline and may be a read error. The chain employs TRBV6-1 and TRBJ2-7; perhaps TRBD1 as D (5 bases). The CDR3 runs 14 residues. CDR1 is MNHNS and CDR2 is SASEGT in the germline V gene. CDR3: CASRNQGWAYEHYF. CDR3 in DNA: TGTGCCAGCAGGAACCAGGGATGGGCCTACGAGCATTACTTC.

A remark on this clonotype: The conserved phenylalanine or tryptophan normally closing the CDR3 is absent here, so this likely arose from a read error. It is unclear where the CDR3 begins or ends on the DNA, so no DNA is shown, and the CDR3 is as TCRdb lists it. The chain carries TRBV4-1 and TRBJ1-6; the table's D call, TRBD1, has no DNA check behind it. The CDR3 spans 13 residues, counting both ends. The germline gives CDR1 MGHRA, CDR2 YSYEKL. The chain's CDR3 is CASSQEGHSPLHY.

This chain links TRBV2 with TRBJ2-7; D is perhaps TRBD1 or TRBD2 (5 bases each). Germline V CDR1 and CDR2: SNHLY, FYNNEI. V was shortened by 1 base and J by 5 bases, with 12 bases between the two germline ends. This CDR3 is 14 amino acids long. CDR3 DNA sequence: TGTGCCAGCAGTGAAGAAAAGGGACCCCACGAGCAGTACTTC. Amino acids: CASSEEKGPHEQYF.

The chain carries TRBV2 and TRBJ1-6; D perhaps matches TRBD1 (6 bases). CDR3 size: 15 residues. Trimming left V 3 bases short and J 5 bases short, with 11 bases between. The V gene's germline CDR1 is SNHLY and CDR2 FYNNEI. In nucleotides, the CDR3 is TGTGCCAGCAGTGACAAGGGACAAGATAATTCACCCCTCCACTTT. Translating it yields CASSDKGQDNSPLHF. Supplemented by reference TRBV2 and TRBJ1-6, the full variable domain reads EPEVTQTPSHQVTQMGQEVILRCVPISNHLYFYWYRQILGQKVEFLVSFYNNEISEKSEIFDDQFSVERPDGSNFTLKIRSTKLEDSAMYFCASSDKGQDNSPLHFGNGTRLTVT.

About this clonotype itself: Mismatch with germline at one junction end may stem from a read error. This chain connects TRBV12-3 or TRBV12-4 to TRBJ2-5, with D tentatively TRBD1 or TRBD2 (5 bases each). CDR3 size: 15 residues. The CDR3 DNA follows: TGTGTCAGCTCGGATACGGGACCAGCGTTAGAGACCCAGTACTTC. Its translation: CVSSDTGPALETQYF.

The rearrangement joins TRBV6-6 to TRBJ1-5, with D perhaps matching TRBD1 (6 bases). V lost 6 bases and J 5 bases, leaving 17 bases between the germline ends. Germline V gene data show CDR1 as MNHNY and CDR2 as SVGAGI (reference sequence). The length of the CDR3 is 15 residues. The CDR3 protein is CASRIQGTGDQPQHF. The CDR3 DNA reads as TGTGCCAGCAGGATACAGGGAACGGGCGATCAGCCCCAGCATTTT.

This clonotype was seen more than once but under ten times. The rearrangement links TRBV4-2 to TRBJ2-1; perhaps TRBD2 as D (7 bases). The CDR3 runs to 17 residues. Between the trimmed V and J ends, which lost 0 bases and 2 bases, there was a span of 14 bases. Germline CDR1 LGHNA, CDR2 YNFKEQ. Written as DNA, the CDR3 is TGTGCCAGCAGCCAAGATCGGGGGAGGGGGGCCTACAATGAGCAGTTCTTC. Translation: CASSQDRGRGAYNEQFF.

There are a few counts of this clonotype. The V gene is TRBV4-2, the J gene TRBJ1-2, with 8 positions matching TRBD1. The germline gives CDR1 LGHNA, CDR2 YNFKEQ. This CDR3 is 16 amino acids long. The V segment lost 0 bases and the J segment 4 bases; nucleotides outside the gene matches: 7. In DNA, the CDR3 is TGTGCCAGCAGCCAAGAGCAGGGGGCGCGTAGCTATGGCTACACCTTC. Translated, it gives CASSQEQGARSYGYTF.

The genes are TRBV6-1 and TRBJ2-1, with D hard to call. Trimming took off 5 bases at V and 3 bases at J, with 17 bases between the two ends. The germline CDR1 and CDR2 sequences are MNHNS and SASEGT. The CDR3 loop spans 16 amino acids. The CDR3 DNA is TGTGCCAGCAGTAAACTTACATTGAGACTCTACAATGAGCAGTTCTTC. Protein: CASSKLTLRLYNEQFF.

About this clonotype: The junction differs from germline at one of its ends, possibly a read error. The V gene is TRBV4-1, the J gene TRBJ2-7; D unclear. The CDR3 totals 14 residues. CDR1 MGHRA and CDR2 YSYEKL come from the germline V gene. The CDR3 is CASSQVGRRYKQYF. The DNA of the CDR3 is TGCGCCAGCAGCCAAGTCGGCCGGCGCTACAAGCAGTACTTC.

This clonotype was recorded many times. The chain employs TRBV12-3 or TRBV12-4 and TRBJ2-4; tentative D call: TRBD1 (5 bases). Trimming pared 8 bases from V and 9 bases from J, leaving 14 bases between. This CDR3 contains 12 residues. DNA of the CDR3: TGTGCCAGCCAGGGCCCCCTAGGCATTCAGTACTTC. As protein: CASQGPLGIQYF.

The chain combines TRBV28 with TRBJ1-1; D not certain. Germline loops: CDR1 MDHEN, CDR2 SYDVKM. The CDR3 is 15 residues long. Trimming left V 4 bases short and J 3 bases short, with 15 bases between. The CDR3: CASSSPRAVYTEAFF. CDR3 coding DNA: TGTGCCAGCAGTTCTCCCCGGGCGGTGTACACTGAAGCTTTCTTT.

Details on this clonotype: An end of the junction differs from the germline gene, which may be a read error. V and J are TRBV11-2 and TRBJ2-3, with 8 bases aligning to TRBD1. The CDR3 is made up of 14 amino acids. Germline assignment: CDR1 SGHAT and CDR2 FQNNGV. The CDR3, as DNA: TGTACCAGCAACAAAGGACAGGGTTCAGATAAGCAGTATTTT. The encoded protein is CTSNKGQGSDKQYF.

The chain links TRBV30 to TRBJ2-7; the D is unclear. V was pared by 5 bases and J by 11 bases, with 22 bases between. This CDR3 is built from 13 residues. Germline lookup yields CDR1 GTSNPN and CDR2 SVGIG (reference sequence). The CDR3 DNA reads as TGTGCCTGGTCGGCGGTGTCTATACACGATGAGTACTTC. The encoded protein is CAWSAVSIHDEYF.

The sample holds many counts of this clonotype. The chain links TRBV12-3 or TRBV12-4 to TRBJ1-1; TRBD1 might be the D (5 bases). The CDR3 totals 12 residues. V lost 6 bases and J 11 bases, leaving 16 bases between the germline ends. The CDR3 spells CASRYASGKAFF. The CDR3 region has the DNA TGTGCCAGCAGGTATGCTTCAGGGAAGGCTTTCTTT.

In this sample, this clonotype turned up once. J is TRBJ2-1 and V is TRBV29-1; D not certain. This CDR3 spans 12 amino acids. Deletions cut 4 bases from V and 5 bases from J, with 9 bases between. CDR1 is SQVTM, CDR2 ANQGSEA, per germline. CDR3 nucleotides: TGCAGCGTTGGTCGAACGGACAATGAGCAGTTCTTC. Protein: CSVGRTDNEQFF.

This clonotype occurred many times. The rearrangement links TRBV6-5 to TRBJ2-3, with 7 bases matching TRBD2. The ends lost 8 bases at V and 4 bases at J; junction bases unmatched: 9. CDR3 length: 14 residues. CDR1 is MNHEY and CDR2 is SVGAGI in the germline V gene. The CDR3 DNA sequence: TGTGCCAGCTTCAGCGGGATTAGGTCAGATACGCAGTATTTT. Translating gives CASFSGIRSDTQYF.